This TCR beta chain was sequenced for a study of blood T cell repertoires in COVID-19. Study-level information: The analysed material was cDNA or gDNA that came from T cells, B-cell-depleted T cells, or PBMCs.

The germline V gene has CDR1 MNHEY and CDR2 SVGAGI. The CDR3 sequence is 15 residues long. The V end was cut by 7 bases, the J end by 2 bases, with 18 bases between. How the authors handled the data: By means of reference gene primer amplification, nucleated cell counts were estimated. Measured with immunoSEQ multiplex PCR; TCRdb has only the in-frame clones, and not every one. V and J calls plus clone size are reproduced from that table; the DNA served to infer D and trimming. The sample has about 210,000 clones, 70% to 85% seen once. While infection was still active, Seattle patients were enrolled and then followed longitudinally.

Sequenced sample: peripheral blood. The chain carries TRBV6-5 and TRBJ2-7; possibly TRBD2 for D (6 bases). The sequence was collected from a woman aged 80 or older with COVID-19, enrolled during active disease. This CDR3 is CASTPSDLPPYEQYF. CDR3 coding DNA: TGTGCCAGCACCCCTAGCGACCTCCCGCCCTACGAGCAGTACTTC.